The rows below give T cell receptor beta chains drawn from one sample of a study of beta chain features in type 1 diabetes. TCRdb's copy holds only in-frame clones and misses some; the assay was immunoSEQ multiplex PCR. This table holds 310,000 or so clones, 11% found once. Sequenced input: naive CD4+ T cells from blood. These receptors came from a woman aged 25-40 years in good health. The CDR3 runs from the conserved cysteine through the conserved F or W. Each record gives: D gene, CDR3 length, V gene, clone size, J gene, CDR3 protein, CDR3 DNA. The D gene is left open where the match is weak. Expanded clones are given a class, and other clones once, few, many or no size at all.

TRBD2	15	TRBV5-1	few	TRBJ2-7	CASSSGTSDSYEQYF	TGCGCCAGCAGCTCCGGGACTAGCGACTCCTACGAGCAGTACTTC
NA	17	TRBV27	NA	TRBJ2-6	CASSALRTNSGANVLTF	TGTGCCAGCAGTGCTCTAAGGACAAACTCTGGGGCCAACGTCCTGACTTTC
TRBD1	13	TRBV18	NA	TRBJ2-7	CASSVTGVDEQYF	TGTGCCAGCTCCGTGACAGGGGTTGACGAGCAGTACTTC
NA	16	TRBV5-1	NA	TRBJ2-7	CASSLGATGITYEQYF	TGCGCCAGCAGCTTGGGGGCTACAGGGATTACCTACGAGCAGTACTTC
TRBD2	15	TRBV7-2	NA	TRBJ2-3	CASSFTSGSRYTQYF	TGTGCCAGCAGCTTCACTAGCGGGAGTCGCTATACGCAGTATTTT
TRBD1	15	TRBV6-1	few	TRBJ2-7	CASRAARTGANEQYF	TGTGCCAGCAGGGCGGCCCGGACAGGGGCGAACGAGCAGTACTTC
NA	14	TRBV18	few	TRBJ2-7	CASSPLEGDHEQYF	TGTGCCAGCTCACCTTTAGAGGGGGACCACGAGCAGTACTTC
TRBD2	17	TRBV4-3	few	TRBJ2-2	CASSTQLAGGGTGELFF	TGCGCCAGCAGCACCCAACTAGCGGGTGGCGGCACCGGGGAGCTGTTTTTT
NA	15	TRBV5-1	few	TRBJ2-5	CASSLFSGPQETQYF	TGCGCCAGCAGCTTGTTTTCAGGGCCCCAAGAGACCCAGTACTTC
TRBD2	16	TRBV28	NA	TRBJ2-3	CASRISRAGGQDTQYF	TGTGCCAGCAGAATTTCTCGAGCGGGAGGGCAAGATACGCAGTATTTT
NA	14	TRBV9	few	TRBJ1-1	CASSVQGQNTEAFF	TGTGCCAGCAGCGTTCAGGGGCAGAACACTGAAGCTTTCTTT
NA	19	TRBV4-2	NA	TRBJ1-5	CASSQVNVRELSGNQPQHF	TGTGCCAGCAGCCAAGTTAATGTCCGGGAACTTTCGGGCAATCAGCCCCAGCATTTT
TRBD2	15	TRBV6-1	NA	TRBJ2-1	CASSVPGLGFDEQFF	TGTGCCAGCAGTGTACCGGGACTAGGCTTCGATGAGCAGTTCTTC
TRBD1	12	TRBV7-9	NA	TRBJ1-1	CASSFGDREAFF	TGTGCCAGCAGCTTCGGGGACAGGGAAGCTTTCTTT
TRBD1	15	TRBV28	NA	TRBJ2-7	CASSSGQASSYEQYF	TGTGCCAGCAGTTCGGGACAGGCGTCCTCCTACGAGCAGTACTTC
TRBD1	15	TRBV18	NA	TRBJ2-3	CASSPIGTETDTQYF	TGTGCCAGCTCACCGATTGGGACAGAGACAGATACGCAGTATTTT
TRBD2	16	TRBV2	few	TRBJ2-7	CASSERLAGATYEQYF	TGTGCCAGCAGTGAAAGGCTAGCGGGGGCCACCTACGAGCAGTACTTC
TRBD2	14	TRBV7-2	NA	TRBJ2-7	CASSQGTSGSEQYF	TGTGCCAGCAGCCAGGGGACTAGCGGGAGCGAGCAGTACTTC
TRBD2	12	TRBV28	NA	TRBJ2-5	CASLGGAETQYF	TGTGCCAGCCTGGGAGGGGCAGAGACCCAGTACTTC
NA	12	TRBV5-4	many	TRBJ2-3	CASSPGTDTQYF	TGTGCCAGCAGCCCCGGCACAGATACGCAGTATTTT
NA	13	TRBV19	few	TRBJ2-2	CASSIQNTGELFF	TGTGCCAGTAGTATACAGAACACCGGGGAGCTGTTTTTT
TRBD2	12	TRBV7-3	NA	TRBJ2-1	CASSASGTEQFF	TGTGCCAGCAGCGCTAGCGGGACCGAGCAGTTCTTC
TRBD1	14	TRBV28	once	TRBJ2-3	CASSLTGGRDTQYF	TGTGCCAGCAGTTTGACAGGGGGAAGAGATACGCAGTATTTT
TRBD2	19	TRBV29-1	NA	TRBJ2-3	CSVELGLAGGPRSTDTQYF	TGCAGCGTTGAACTCGGGCTAGCGGGAGGCCCAAGGAGCACAGATACGCAGTATTTT
TRBD2	14	TRBV7-2	NA	TRBJ2-5	CASSSERERETQYF	TGTGCCAGCAGCTCCGAGCGGGAGCGGGAGACCCAGTACTTC
NA	15	TRBV5-4	NA	TRBJ2-5	CASSLEIGEVWTQYF	TGTGCCAGCAGCTTGGAAATAGGCGAGGTGTGGACCCAGTACTTC
TRBD2	15	TRBV18	few	TRBJ2-1	CASSRGLAGYNEQFF	TGTGCCAGCTCACGGGGACTAGCAGGATACAATGAGCAGTTCTTC
TRBD2	21	TRBV4-3	NA	TRBJ2-3	CASSQDEGSGVAGFSTDTQYF	TGCGCCAGCAGCCAAGATGAGGGGTCCGGGGTAGCGGGGTTTAGCACAGATACGCAGTATTTT
TRBD1	14	TRBV7-2	NA	TRBJ2-1	CASLYRTGSNEQFF	TGTGCCAGCTTATATCGGACAGGAAGCAATGAGCAGTTCTTC
NA	17	TRBV4-1	few	TRBJ2-1	CASSQAETGTRYDEQFF	TGCGCCAGCAGCCAAGCCGAGACAGGCACCCGGTACGATGAGCAGTTCTTC
NA	15	TRBV7-8	NA	TRBJ2-7	CASSLGGTQGYEQYF	TGTGCCAGCAGCTTAGGTGGGACACAGGGCTACGAGCAGTACTTC
TRBD1	15	TRBV28	few	TRBJ1-2	CASSSGQGGNYGYTF	TGTGCCAGCAGTTCGGGACAGGGAGGGAACTATGGCTACACCTTC
TRBD1	17	TRBV30	few	TRBJ1-1	CAWSGQDRGPVNTEAFF	TGTGCCTGGAGTGGACAGGACAGGGGACCAGTGAACACTGAAGCTTTCTTT
TRBD1	14	TRBV15	NA	TRBJ2-5	CATSIRQGAETQYF	TGTGCCACCAGCATAAGACAGGGTGCAGAGACCCAGTACTTC
TRBD1	14	TRBV29-1	NA	TRBJ1-4	CSVGYRGREEKLFF	TGCAGCGTTGGGTACAGGGGGCGGGAAGAAAAACTGTTTTTT
TRBD1	13	TRBV28	NA	TRBJ2-2	CASRLQGAGELFF	TGTGCCAGCAGACTGCAGGGGGCCGGGGAGCTGTTTTTT
NA	15	TRBV5-1	few	TRBJ2-1	CASRLSGLTYNEQFF	TGCGCCAGCAGACTCTCGGGACTCACCTACAATGAGCAGTTCTTC
NA	15	TRBV28	few	TRBJ2-1	CASSLYVGEGNEQFF	TGTGCCAGCAGTTTATACGTGGGAGAAGGAAATGAGCAGTTCTTC
NA	15	TRBV7-9	few	TRBJ1-4	CASSLAETENEKLFF	TGTGCCAGCAGCTTAGCGGAAACAGAGAATGAAAAACTGTTTTTT
NA	16	TRBV7-3	NA	TRBJ2-4	CASSLYGGTGKNIQYF	TGTGCCAGCAGCTTATATGGGGGGACCGGCAAAAACATTCAGTACTTC
TRBD2	16	TRBV7-2	NA	TRBJ2-2	CASSLMGGSNTGELFF	TGTGCCAGCAGCTTAATGGGCGGGAGCAACACCGGGGAGCTGTTTTTT
NA	14	TRBV7-7	NA	TRBJ2-5	CASSWRGRGETQYF	TGTGCTAGCAGCTGGAGGGGGCGTGGGGAGACCCAGTACTTC
TRBD2	17	TRBV4-1	NA	TRBJ2-1	CASRRQMGLGVYNEQFF	TGCGCCAGCAGGCGACAGATGGGACTAGGAGTTTACAATGAGCAGTTCTTC
NA	14	TRBV7-2	NA	TRBJ2-1	CASSLDLRAPEQFF	TGTGCCAGCAGCTTGGATTTGAGGGCGCCTGAGCAGTTCTTC
NA	13	TRBV29-1	few	TRBJ1-4	CSVGERVNEKLFF	TGCAGCGTTGGTGAGAGGGTGAACGAAAAACTGTTTTTT
TRBD2	16	TRBV7-2	NA	TRBJ2-3	CASSLRTSGVTDTQYF	TGTGCCAGCAGCCTAAGGACTAGCGGGGTCACAGATACGCAGTATTTT
TRBD2	16	TRBV5-1	NA	TRBJ2-5	CASRRLAGVGQETQYF	TGCGCCAGCAGGAGACTAGCGGGAGTTGGCCAAGAGACCCAGTACTTC
NA	15	TRBV5-1	few	TRBJ2-1	CASTRGGNSYNEQFF	TGCGCCAGTACTAGGGGCGGGAACTCCTACAATGAGCAGTTCTTC
TRBD2	14	TRBV28	once	TRBJ2-3	CASPPSGGSHTQYF	TGTGCCAGCCCCCCCTCTGGCGGGAGTCATACGCAGTATTTT
NA	13	TRBV27	few	TRBJ1-1	CASSWTIGAEAFF	TGTGCCAGCAGTTGGACAATTGGGGCTGAAGCTTTCTTT
TRBD1	13	TRBV28	NA	TRBJ2-7	CASSWTGTYEQYF	TGTGCCAGCAGTTGGACAGGGACCTACGAGCAGTACTTC
TRBD1	15	TRBV5-1	NA	TRBJ2-3	CASSLGQGGTDTQYF	TGCGCCAGCAGCCTGGGACAGGGGGGCACAGATACGCAGTATTTT
TRBD1	15	TRBV28	NA	TRBJ2-5	CASRGSGTAQETQYF	TGTGCCAGCAGAGGCTCTGGGACAGCCCAAGAGACCCAGTACTTC